This TCR beta chain was documented in a study of blood T cell repertoires in COVID-19. Profiled with immunoSEQ multiplex PCR; TCRdb holds only in-frame clones, not every one. This table has 30,000 to 35,000 clones, more than 90% appearing once. This TCR was recovered from a human donor in a cohort sampled during active COVID-19. The sequencing input was peripheral blood.

The CDR3 protein is CAWSWIPGQGEDEQFF. Here the CDR3 DNA reads TGTGCCTGGAGTTGGATCCCGGGACAGGGGGAAGATGAGCAGTTCTTC. The rearrangement joins TRBV30 to TRBJ2-1; 11 nucleotides agree with TRBD1. This CDR3 is built from 16 residues. Germline CDR1 GTSNPN, CDR2 SVGIG (reference sequence). V lost 2 bases to trimming and J lost 8 bases; unmatched junction nucleotides: 11.